The 10 T cell receptor beta chains below were found in one sample sequenced in a study of blood T cell repertoires in COVID-19. The data were produced by immunoSEQ multiplex PCR, yet TCRdb's version contains in-frame clones alone and is incomplete. The sample lists 30,000 or so clones, less than 90% seen once, with more than 20% in the top ten. Specimen: peripheral blood. These receptor sequences come from a human donor with active COVID-19. The donor label of this sample is uncertain.

This sequence joins TRBV4-2 and TRBJ1-3, with a weak D call TRBD1 (5 bases). Germline assignment: CDR1 LGHNA and CDR2 YNFKEQ. The CDR3 sequence is 15 residues long. V dropped 4 bases and J dropped 3 bases, with 13 bases sitting between them. Written as DNA, the CDR3 is TGTGCCAGCAGCCTCCCCGCGGGGCTTGGAAACACCATATATTTT. Protein: CASSLPAGLGNTIYF.

V usage is TRBV7-2 and J usage is TRBJ1-2, with D unclear. The V gene's germline CDR1 is SGHTA and CDR2 FQGNSA. The germline V and J ends were trimmed by 2 bases and 1 base, with 8 bases remaining between them. The CDR3 is 14 amino acids. The CDR3 nucleotides read TGTGCCAGCAGCTTAACTACGGGTAACTATGGCTACACCTTC. Its translation is CASSLTTGNYGYTF.

CDR3 DNA sequence: TGTGCCAGCAGCGAATGGACTAGCGGCCACGAGCAGTACTTC. This encodes CASSEWTSGHEQYF. The V call is TRBV9, the J call TRBJ2-7; 10 bases are a match to TRBD2. Trimming took 3 bases from V and 5 from J; bases not matched to a gene: 5. This CDR3 has 14 residues. Germline V gene sequence: CDR1 SGDLS, CDR2 YYNGEE.

The rearrangement uses TRBV27 and TRBJ2-6, with D perhaps matching TRBD1 (5 bases). Germline values: CDR1 MNHEY, CDR2 SMNVEV (reference sequence). The CDR3 runs 15 residues. Deletions cut 5 bases from V and 0 bases from J, with 8 bases between. The CDR3 coding sequence is TGTGCCAGCAGTCCTACAGGCTCTGGGGCCAACGTCCTGACTTTC. As protein: CASSPTGSGANVLTF.

V usage is TRBV18 and J usage is TRBJ2-7; possible D gene TRBD2, 5 bases. Per germline, CDR1 KGHSH and CDR2 LQKENI. CDR3 length: 12 amino acids. V lost 2 bases to trimming and J lost 3 bases, with 5 bases between them. CDR3 residues: CASSPGLYEQYF. DNA of the CDR3: TGTGCCAGCTCACCAGGACTCTACGAGCAGTACTTC. Filled out from reference TRBV18 and TRBJ2-7, the complete variable domain reads NAGVMQNPRHLVRRRGQEARLRCSPMKGHSHVYWYRQLPEEGLKFMVYLQKENIIDESGMPKERFSAEFPKEGPSILRIQQVVRGDSAAYFCASSPGLYEQYFGPGTRLTVT.

The V gene is TRBV7-9, the J gene TRBJ2-7; D perhaps matches TRBD1 (6 bases). The germline CDR1 and CDR2 sequences are SEHNR and FQNEAQ (reference sequence). CDR3 length: 16 residues. With 1 base removed from V and 6 bases from J, the gap between germline ends came to 19 bases. The CDR3 reads CASSLGQRTGSLEQYF. The CDR3 nucleotides read TGTGCCAGCAGCTTAGGACAAAGAACAGGGTCCCTCGAGCAGTACTTC.

The genes are TRBV3-1 (or the pseudogene TRBV3-2) and TRBJ2-3; no definite D call. CDR1 is LGHDT, CDR2 YNNKEL, per germline (reference sequence). The CDR3 totals 12 residues. V was pared by 1 base and J by 7 bases, with 6 bases between. DNA of the CDR3: TGTGCCAGCAGCCAAGTGTCCAATACGCAGTATTTT. As protein: CASSQVSNTQYF.

V gene TRBV7-2 combines with J gene TRBJ2-1, with 9 bases fitting TRBD2. V lost 5 bases, J lost 7 bases, and 3 bases stayed unmatched. Germline lookup yields CDR1 SGHTA and CDR2 FQGNSA. CDR3 size: 13 residues. CDR3: CASSLSGRNEQFF. For the CDR3, the DNA is TGTGCCAGCAGCCTCAGCGGGAGGAATGAGCAGTTCTTC.

The V gene is TRBV13, the J gene TRBJ1-2; D is possibly TRBD1 (5 bases). This CDR3 has 15 residues. V gave up 5 bases and J gave up 3 bases, with 16 bases separating them. Germline CDR1 PRHDT, CDR2 FYEKMQ (reference sequence). CDR3 sequence: CASSHRGTLDYGYTF. The CDR3 DNA follows: TGTGCCAGCAGCCACCGGGGGACGCTAGACTATGGCTACACCTTC.

The rearrangement links TRBV3-1 (or the pseudogene TRBV3-2) to TRBJ2-3; weak D call: TRBD1 (5 bases). Trimming took off 3 bases at V and 6 bases at J, with 13 bases between the two ends. Germline-derived CDR1 and CDR2 are LGHDT and YNNKEL (reference sequence). The CDR3 totals 14 residues. In DNA form, the CDR3 reads TGTGCCAGCAGCCAGGCGACAGTTGGGGATACGCAGTATTTT. Its protein is CASSQATVGDTQYF.